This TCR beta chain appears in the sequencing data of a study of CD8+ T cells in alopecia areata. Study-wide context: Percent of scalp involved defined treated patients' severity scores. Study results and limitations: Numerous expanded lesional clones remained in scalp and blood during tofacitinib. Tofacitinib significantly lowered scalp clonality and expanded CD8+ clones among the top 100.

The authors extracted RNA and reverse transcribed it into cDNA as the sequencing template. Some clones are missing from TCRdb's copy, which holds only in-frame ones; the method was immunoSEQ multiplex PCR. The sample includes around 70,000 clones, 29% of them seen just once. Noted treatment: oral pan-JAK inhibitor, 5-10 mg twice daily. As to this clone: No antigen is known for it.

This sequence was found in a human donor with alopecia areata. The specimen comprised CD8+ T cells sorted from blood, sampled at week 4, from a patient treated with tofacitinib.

As DNA, the CDR3 is TGCAGCGTTGGAGGACTAGCGGAGCTAAGCACAGATACGCAGTATTTT. This encodes CSVGGLAELSTDTQYF. The chain employs TRBV29-1 and TRBJ2-3; 10 bases agree with TRBD2. V shed 4 bases and J 0 bases; nucleotides not matched to a gene: 7. In germline, CDR1 is SQVTM, CDR2 ANQGSEA. The CDR3 runs to 16 residues.